The 23 T cell receptor beta chains given below trace back to one sample, sequenced in a study of response to subunit inactivated influenza vaccine. TCRdb used MiXCR to reprocess the RT-PCR reads, holding one entry per CDR3 protein. The sample holds about 650,000 distinct CDR3 sequences, approximately 14% seen once. The specimen comprised PBMCs from blood, sampled approximately 13 days after vaccination. The receptor source for this set is a man aged 45-65 years who received an inactivated influenza vaccine.

Ten or more counts support this clonotype. The rearrangement uses TRBV12-3 or TRBV12-4 and TRBJ2-7; 7 nucleotides agree with TRBD1. After removal of 6 bases from V and 4 bases from J, the junction contained 3 bases not matched to a gene. This CDR3 spans 12 amino acids. The CDR3 region is CASSPGQYEQYF. Here the CDR3 DNA reads TGTGCCAGCAGCCCGGGACAGTACGAGCAGTACTTC.

The rearrangement uses TRBV28 and TRBJ2-4; possibly TRBD2 for D (6 bases). CDR1 and CDR2 (germline): MDHEN, SYDVKM. Trimming left V 5 bases short and J 12 bases short, with 14 bases between. There are 12 residues in the CDR3. The CDR3 here is CASSQVRRGQYF. The CDR3 region has the DNA TGTGCCAGCAGTCAAGTACGGAGGGGTCAGTACTTC.

The chain is built from TRBV20-1 and TRBJ2-7; 7 positions agree with TRBD2. The V segment lost 2 bases and the J segment 1 base; nucleotides outside the gene matches: 5. The CDR3 runs to 14 residues. In germline, CDR1 is DFQATT, CDR2 SNEGSKA (reference sequence). The CDR3 is CSARSRDYSYEQYF. The CDR3 nucleotides read TGCAGTGCTAGATCGCGGGACTATTCCTACGAGCAGTACTTC.

CDR3 DNA sequence: TGTGCCAGTAAACAGCGGGAGGGCAGGCAGTTCTTC. This translates into CASKQREGRQFF. The gene calls are TRBV19 and TRBJ2-1; 10 positions agree with TRBD2. The CDR3 length is 12 residues. The ends lost 7 bases at V and 12 bases at J; junction bases unmatched: 6. Germline V gene data show CDR1 as LNHDA and CDR2 as SQIVND (reference sequence). The whole variable domain, remainder taken from reference TRBV19 and TRBJ2-1, is DGGITQSPKYLFRKEGQNVTLSCEQNLNHDAMYWYRQDPGQGLRLIYYSQIVNDFQKGDIAEGYSVSREKKESFPLTVTSAQKNPTAFYLCASKQREGRQFFGPGTRLTVL.

This clonotype was counted between two and nine times. V gene TRBV20-1 combines with J gene TRBJ1-4; 7 bases agree with TRBD1. The length of the CDR3 is 12 residues. Germline CDR1 is DFQATT and CDR2 is SNEGSKA (reference sequence). The V gene end was trimmed by 2 bases and the J gene end by 8 bases; junction bases not matched to a gene: 2. This CDR3 is CSARRGQEKLFF. The CDR3 coding sequence is TGCAGTGCTAGAAGGGGGCAGGAAAAACTGTTTTTT.

The chain uses TRBV20-1 and TRBJ2-3, with 8 nucleotides matching TRBD2. Germline CDR1 DFQATT, CDR2 SNEGSKA (reference sequence). The CDR3 loop spans 15 amino acids. J was trimmed by 5 bases and V by 7 bases; bases with no gene match: 14. CDR3 protein: CSGVGRGGFQDTQYF. CDR3 bases: TGCAGTGGTGTGGGACGGGGGGGATTTCAAGATACGCAGTATTTT.

The sample holds a few counts of this clonotype. The chain combines TRBV7-9 with TRBJ2-7; D uncertain. V lost 1 base, J lost 3 bases, and 10 bases lay in between. Looked up from germline, CDR1 is SEHNR and CDR2 is FQNEAQ (reference sequence). This CDR3 is 14 amino acids long. The CDR3 here is CASSLEGLRYEQYF. The CDR3 DNA reads as TGTGCCAGCAGCTTAGAAGGTCTGCGCTACGAGCAGTACTTC.

This clonotype was picked up a small number of times. This chain connects TRBV4-3 to TRBJ2-3; no reliable D call. CDR1 is LGHNA, CDR2 YSLEER, per germline. The CDR3 runs to 18 residues. V dropped 0 bases and J dropped 2 bases, with 18 bases sitting between them. For the CDR3, the DNA is TGCGCCAGCAGCCAAGAATTTCTAAAGTATCCCCACACAGATACGCAGTATTTT. Protein sequence: CASSQEFLKYPHTDTQYF.

The chain uses TRBV28 and TRBJ1-5; TRBD1 is a possible D gene (5 bases). CDR1 is MDHEN and CDR2 is SYDVKM in the germline V gene. The CDR3 spans 14 residues. V lost 7 bases, J lost 6 bases, and 16 bases lay in between. CDR3 DNA: TGTGCCAGCACCAGGAGAGGGGATGCTCAGCCCCAGCATTTT. Its translation is CASTRRGDAQPQHF. Full variable domain (outside the CDR3, taken from reference TRBV28 and TRBJ1-5): DVKVTQSSRYLVKRTGEKVFLECVQDMDHENMFWYRQDPGLGLRLIYFSYDVKMKEKGDIPEGYSVSREKKERFSLILESASTNQTSMYLCASTRRGDAQPQHFGDGTRLSIL.

This clonotype was observed a handful of times. The chain joins TRBV4-3 to TRBJ1-2; no definite D call. Trimming shortened V by 0 bases and J by 7 bases, and 15 bases separated the two germline ends. The CDR3 extends over 15 amino acids. Looked up from germline, CDR1 is LGHNA and CDR2 is YSLEER. The CDR3 nucleotides are TGCGCCAGCAGCCAAGATGAATTAAGGTCGACTGGCTACACCTTC. It yields the protein CASSQDELRSTGYTF.

The chain carries TRBV10-3 and TRBJ1-2, with 8 bases lining up with TRBD1. Germline V gives CDR1 ENHRY, CDR2 SYGVKD. The CDR3 length is 13 residues. The J segment lost 1 base and the V segment lost 11 bases, leaving 6 bases of the junction unmatched. The CDR3 nucleotides read TGTGCCGCTTCCGACAGGGGTAACTATGGCTACACCTTC. Translating it yields CAASDRGNYGYTF.

The rearrangement uses TRBV6-2 or TRBV6-3 and TRBJ2-7; possibly TRBD2 for D (7 bases). This CDR3 comprises 13 residues. Germline CDR1 is MNHEY and CDR2 is SVGEGT. Trimming cost V 11 bases and J 1 base, with 15 bases left between them. This chain's CDR3 is CAGGRGASYEQYF. The CDR3 bases are TGTGCCGGAGGACGGGGGGCATCCTACGAGCAGTACTTC.

This clonotype was counted ten times or more. The J gene is TRBJ2-1, the V gene TRBV7-9, with 9 positions matching TRBD2. This CDR3 is built from 16 residues. J lost 4 bases, V lost 5 bases, and 9 bases had no gene match. Germline CDR1 and CDR2: SEHNR and FQNEAQ (reference sequence). The CDR3 coding sequence is TGTGCCAGCAGCACCTATGGCGGGGGGGATTACAATGAGCAGTTCTTC. Protein sequence: CASSTYGGGDYNEQFF.

This clonotype has just a few counts. V usage is TRBV5-1 and J usage is TRBJ2-7; 7 bases map to TRBD2. Trimming cost V 4 bases and J 3 bases; bases outside gene matches: 13. The CDR3 has 16 residues. Germline assignment: CDR1 SGHRS and CDR2 YFSETQ. The CDR3 loop is CASSPGGGARGYEQYF. Written as DNA, the CDR3 is TGCGCCAGCAGCCCGGGAGGCGGGGCGAGGGGCTACGAGCAGTACTTC. Complete variable domain (other parts from reference TRBV5-1 and TRBJ2-7): KAGVTQTPRYLIKTRGQQVTLSCSPISGHRSVSWYQQTPGQGLQFLFEYFSETQRNKGNFPGRFSGRQFSNSRSEMNVSTLELGDSALYLCASSPGGGARGYEQYFGPGTRLTVT.

This chain links TRBV20-1 with TRBJ2-2; 8 bases map to TRBD2. The J segment lost 4 bases and the V segment lost 0 bases, leaving 7 bases of the junction unmatched. Germline V lookup: CDR1 DFQATT, CDR2 SNEGSKA (reference sequence). The CDR3 extends over 16 amino acids. CDR3 region: CSARDQRLASTGELFF. The CDR3 bases are TGCAGTGCTAGAGATCAAAGACTAGCGAGCACCGGGGAGCTGTTTTTT.

The gene calls are TRBV7-8 and TRBJ2-7; possibly TRBD2 for D (5 bases). The CDR3 has 16 amino acids. Deletions cut 5 bases from V and 5 bases from J, with 22 bases between. CDR1 and CDR2 from the germline V gene are SGHVS and FQNEAQ. The CDR3 DNA is TGTGCCAGCAGCCCCGCTTTCCTCGACGGGGTCAACGAGCAGTACTTC. Its protein is CASSPAFLDGVNEQYF.

The CDR3 region has the DNA TGTGCCAGCAGCTTAGATGGGAGGACAAACACCATATATTTT. This gives the protein CASSLDGRTNTIYF. V is TRBV11-2 and J is TRBJ1-3; D call uncertain. The CDR3 contains 14 residues. Germline-derived CDR1 and CDR2 are SGHAT and FQNNGV. V lost 0 bases, J lost 6 bases, and 9 bases lay in between.

The table lists this clonotype with a few counts. J is TRBJ2-7 and V is TRBV6-2 or TRBV6-3; the match to TRBD1 covers 8 bases. The CDR3 extends over 14 amino acids. The germline gives CDR1 MNHEY, CDR2 SVGEGT. The J segment lost 4 bases and the V segment lost 7 bases, leaving 9 bases of the junction unmatched. DNA of the CDR3: TGTGCCAGCATGGGCGGGGACAGGCCTTACGAGCAGTACTTC. Amino acid sequence: CASMGGDRPYEQYF.

This clonotype has just a few counts. The gene calls are TRBV12-3 or TRBV12-4 and TRBJ2-1; the match to TRBD2 covers 14 bases. V dropped 7 bases and J dropped 7; count of bases not matched to a gene: 3. The CDR3 covers 14 residues. CDR3 protein: CASTRTSGGNEQFF. The CDR3 region has the DNA TGTGCCAGCACCAGGACTAGCGGGGGGAATGAGCAGTTCTTC.

The chain has TRBV20-1 and TRBJ2-3; unclear D gene. Germline lookup yields CDR1 DFQATT and CDR2 SNEGSKA (reference sequence). V was trimmed by 3 bases and J by 8 bases, leaving 15 bases between them. This CDR3 region has 13 residues. CDR3 protein: CSASAGVLVTQYF. In DNA form, the CDR3 reads TGCAGTGCTAGCGCCGGCGTCCTAGTTACGCAGTATTTT.

The gene calls are TRBV11-2 and TRBJ2-1; D perhaps matches TRBD1 (6 bases). In germline, CDR1 is SGHAT, CDR2 FQNNGV. Trimming stripped 0 bases from V and 2 bases from J, with 8 bases between. There are 15 residues in the CDR3. The CDR3 DNA reads as TGTGCCAGCAGCTTAGATGGGACAACCTACAATGAGCAGTTCTTC. It translates to CASSLDGTTYNEQFF.

V and J are TRBV5-8 and TRBJ2-1, with D possibly matching TRBD2 (5 bases). V was trimmed by 0 bases and J by 4 bases, leaving 11 bases between them. Germline CDR1 and CDR2: SGHTS and YDEGEE. CDR3 length equals 15 residues. The CDR3 coding sequence is TGTGCCAGCAGCTTGGGTGGGCGACTATACAATGAGCAGTTCTTC. As protein: CASSLGGRLYNEQFF. Full variable domain (rest looked up from reference TRBV5-8 and TRBJ2-1): EAGVTQSPTHLIKTRGQQATLRCSPISGHTSVYWYQQALGLGLQFLLWYDEGEERNRGNFPPRFSGRQFPNYSSELNVNALELEDSALYLCASSLGGRLYNEQFFGPGTRLTVL.

The chain recombines TRBV5-5 with TRBJ1-1, with D tentatively TRBD1 (6 bases). Germline values: CDR1 SGHKS, CDR2 YYEKEE (reference sequence). This CDR3 has 15 residues. The V and J ends lost 4 bases and 3 bases respectively, with 16 bases between them. The CDR3 bases are TGTGCCAGCAGCCGTACAGGGATGTCGGACACTGAAGCTTTCTTT. This translates into CASSRTGMSDTEAFF.